This T cell receptor (beta chain) was identified in a study of blood T cell repertoires in COVID-19. Here immunoSEQ multiplex PCR was the method, and the copy in TCRdb shows in-frame clones only, minus some. The data show 310,000 or so clones, roughly 90% seen once. Losses at the gene ends were 6 bases for V and 3 bases for J; bases not matched to a gene: 18. The CDR3 is 18 amino acids. Per the germline V gene, CDR1 is MGHDK and CDR2 is SYGVNS. V is TRBV25-1 and J is TRBJ1-2; 8 nucleotides line up with TRBD1. Specimen: PBMCs or T cells enriched from blood (not recorded which). This sequence was found in a woman younger than 35 who had recovered from COVID-19. CDR3 sequence (DNA): TGTGCCAGCAGAGACCCGAACCCCGGGACAGGACCAGACTATGGCTACACCTTC. As protein: CASRDPNPGTGPDYGYTF.